What follows are 29 T cell receptor beta chains derived from one specimen sequenced in a study of identical twins. TCRdb passed the 5' RACE reads through MiXCR, listing each CDR3 protein once. The profile shows approximately 300,000 distinct CDR3 sequences, nearly 9.5% of them singletons. These same records also appear under a second study, on yellow fever vaccine responses in identical twins.

The sample consisted of CD8+ T cells sorted from blood. Source of these receptors: a woman aged 18 to 35 in good health.

This clonotype was picked up a small number of times. This chain connects TRBV19 to TRBJ2-1; D call uncertain. Trimming stripped 5 bases from V and 7 bases from J, with 9 bases between. The CDR3 totals 12 residues. Per the germline V gene, CDR1 is LNHDA and CDR2 is SQIVND (reference sequence). Here the CDR3 reads CASSSMLNEQFF. The DNA for the CDR3 is TGTGCCAGTAGTTCCATGCTAAATGAGCAGTTCTTC.

This clonotype was observed at least ten times. The chain has TRBV9 and TRBJ2-7, with D perhaps matching TRBD2 (6 bases). V was trimmed by 0 bases and J by 4 bases, leaving 11 bases between them. Germline V gene sequence: CDR1 SGDLS, CDR2 YYNGEE. The CDR3 has 14 amino acids. CDR3 nucleotide sequence: TGTGCCAGCAGCGTAGGGGGGGAAGGGTACGAGCAGTACTTC. It encodes CASSVGGEGYEQYF.

This clonotype was picked up many times. The chain recombines TRBV6-4 with TRBJ2-3; TRBD2 matches at 9 bases. The CDR3 sequence is 15 residues long. Looked up from germline, CDR1 is MRHNA and CDR2 is SNTAGT. The V gene end was trimmed by 4 bases and the J gene end by 5 bases; junction bases not matched to a gene: 7. Here the CDR3 DNA reads TGTGCCAGCAGTGTACGCGGGGGGGATGTAGATACGCAGTATTTT. It specifies CASSVRGGDVDTQYF.

There are many counts of this clonotype. This rearrangement joins TRBV25-1 to TRBJ2-5, with TRBD2 matching over 8 bases. V was clipped by 3 bases and J by 5 bases; unmatched bases: 8. The CDR3 loop spans 15 amino acids. Germline V CDR1 and CDR2: MGHDK, SYGVNS. CDR3 region: CASSDLTSGWETQYF. The CDR3 DNA is TGTGCCAGCAGTGACCTCACTAGCGGATGGGAGACCCAGTACTTC.

The rearrangement uses TRBV6-1 and TRBJ2-7; D may be TRBD2 (5 bases). Trimming shortened V by 3 bases and J by 0 bases, and 9 bases separated the two germline ends. The CDR3 covers 14 residues. Germline assignment: CDR1 MNHNS and CDR2 SASEGT. The CDR3 reads CASSDPGFSYEQYF. The CDR3 nucleotides are TGTGCCAGCAGTGACCCGGGGTTCTCCTACGAGCAGTACTTC.

This clonotype was picked up a small number of times. The chain is built from TRBV20-1 and TRBJ2-7; 12 positions match TRBD1. The trim removed 1 base at V and 6 bases at J, leaving 4 bases unmatched. In germline, CDR1 is DFQATT, CDR2 SNEGSKA (reference sequence). This CDR3 region has 14 residues. The chain's CDR3 is CSARGRDRGPEQYF. The CDR3 DNA follows: TGCAGTGCTAGAGGACGGGACAGGGGGCCCGAGCAGTACTTC.

This clonotype was picked up a small number of times. The chain recombines TRBV11-1 with TRBJ2-5; 15 bases agree with TRBD2. This CDR3 has 18 residues. CDR1 and CDR2 (germline): SGHAT, FQDESV (reference sequence). With 1 base clipped from V and 4 bases from J, the junction kept 7 bases outside the gene matches. CDR3 sequence: CASSLGRTSGGAGETQYF. The CDR3 nucleotides are TGTGCCAGCAGCTTAGGAAGGACTAGCGGGGGGGCCGGAGAGACCCAGTACTTC.

DNA for the CDR3: TGTGCTAGTGGTCTAGGGACTAACTACAATGAGCAGTTCTTC. As protein: CASGLGTNYNEQFF. This sequence joins TRBV12-5 and TRBJ2-1; TRBD2 matches 7 bases. The germline V gene encodes CDR1 LGHNT and CDR2 FRNRAP. The length of the CDR3 is 14 residues. V dropped 5 bases and J dropped 3; count of bases not matched to a gene: 4.

The sample holds many counts of this clonotype. This chain's CDR3 is CASSLKRLNRETQYF. CDR3 coding DNA: TGCGCCAGCAGCTTGAAGCGACTAAATCGGGAGACCCAGTACTTC. This sequence joins TRBV5-1 and TRBJ2-5; perhaps TRBD2 as D (5 bases). V lost 1 base, J lost 5 bases, and 15 bases lay in between. This CDR3 has 15 residues. Germline V gene sequence: CDR1 SGHRS, CDR2 YFSETQ.

The V and J genes are TRBV7-2 and TRBJ1-1; no reliable D call. Trimming stripped 1 base from V and 4 bases from J, with 4 bases between. The CDR3 consists of 12 residues. Germline loops: CDR1 SGHTA, CDR2 FQGNSA. The CDR3 region is CASSLVLTEAFF. Written as DNA, the CDR3 is TGTGCCAGCAGCTTAGTTCTCACTGAAGCTTTCTTT.

Written as DNA, the CDR3 is TGTGCCAGCAGTTTATTCACACGAGAGACCCAGTACTTC. Its translation: CASSLFTRETQYF. V usage is TRBV28 and J usage is TRBJ2-5; D is uncertain. Germline V gene lookup returns CDR1 MDHEN and CDR2 SYDVKM. The CDR3 extends over 13 amino acids. The V end lost 1 base, the J end lost 4 bases, and 7 bases lay between the germline ends.

CDR3 residues: CATSRVLETGELFF. The CDR3 DNA reads TGTGCCACCAGCAGAGTGTTAGAAACCGGGGAGCTGTTTTTT. The genes are TRBV15 and TRBJ2-2, with unresolved D. Germline V gives CDR1 LNHNV, CDR2 YYDKDF (reference sequence). CDR3 length: 14 residues. Trimming pared 1 base from V and 5 bases from J, leaving 8 bases between.

This chain uses TRBV4-3 with TRBJ2-6; 11 nucleotides agree with TRBD1. Germline trimming cut 3 bases from V and 2 bases from J; bases unmatched to any gene: 6. Germline lookup yields CDR1 LGHNA and CDR2 YSLEER. This CDR3 has 18 amino acids. The CDR3 sequence is CASSHGQGALAGANVLTF. DNA for the CDR3: TGCGCCAGCAGCCATGGACAGGGGGCGCTTGCTGGGGCCAACGTCCTGACTTTC.

Ten or more counts support this clonotype. The rearrangement uses TRBV12-3 or TRBV12-4 and TRBJ2-7; 9 positions agree with TRBD2. The CDR3 runs to 15 residues. V shed 6 bases and J 7 bases; nucleotides not matched to a gene: 13. CDR3 protein: CASSRLSGGLPEQYF. In DNA, the CDR3 is TGTGCCAGCAGCCGCCTGAGCGGGGGGCTCCCTGAGCAGTACTTC.

This clonotype was detected a few times. The chain uses TRBV3-1 and TRBJ2-7, with TRBD2 matching 8 bases. The length of the CDR3 is 17 residues. CDR1 is LGHDT, CDR2 YNNKEL, per germline (reference sequence). J was trimmed by 3 bases and V by 0 bases; bases with no gene match: 10. In DNA form, the CDR3 reads TGTGCCAGCAGCCAAGACGGGAGGGGGAGTTTTCGCTACGAGCAGTACTTC. Translating it yields CASSQDGRGSFRYEQYF.

This clonotype was counted many times. This chain uses TRBV27 with TRBJ1-5, with D tentatively TRBD1 (5 bases). Trimming stripped 5 bases from V and 0 bases from J, with 11 bases between. The germline gives CDR1 MNHEY, CDR2 SMNVEV (reference sequence). The CDR3 length is 15 residues. CDR3 loop: CASSPLDSSNQPQHF. In nucleotides, the CDR3 is TGTGCCAGCAGTCCCCTTGACAGTAGCAATCAGCCCCAGCATTTT.

This clonotype was recorded at least ten times. This chain joins TRBV28 and TRBJ2-3; D gene unclear. Trimming shortened V by 6 bases and J by 7 bases, and 8 bases separated the two germline ends. Per the germline V gene, CDR1 is MDHEN and CDR2 is SYDVKM. CDR3 length: 11 residues. The CDR3: CASRKSNTQYF. The CDR3 DNA reads as TGTGCCAGCAGGAAGAGTAATACGCAGTATTTT.

The genes are TRBV6-5 and TRBJ2-7, with 7 bases lining up with TRBD2. CDR1 is MNHEY and CDR2 is SVGAGI in the germline V gene. Trimming cost V 8 bases and J 2 bases; bases outside gene matches: 0. CDR3 length equals 11 residues. In DNA, the CDR3 is TGTGCCAGCGGGGGGGCCTACGAGCAGTACTTC. It yields the protein CASGGAYEQYF.

The rearrangement joins TRBV28 to TRBJ2-7; 11 nucleotides align to TRBD2. CDR1 and CDR2 (germline): MDHEN, SYDVKM. Trimming at V came to 4 bases and at J to 7 bases, leaving 6 bases not matched to a gene. The CDR3 is 14 amino acids. CDR3 coding DNA: TGTGCCAGCAGTTCACTAGCGGGAGCGGAAGAGCAGTACTTC. Amino acid sequence: CASSSLAGAEEQYF.

This clonotype was recorded at least ten times. This rearrangement joins TRBV9 to TRBJ2-5; TRBD1 is a possible D gene (6 bases). This CDR3 is built from 15 residues. CDR1 and CDR2 (germline): SGDLS, YYNGEE. V was clipped by 3 bases and J by 2 bases, with 14 bases between them. The chain's CDR3 is CASSDPHRDQETQYF. CDR3 nucleotides: TGTGCCAGCAGCGACCCCCACAGGGATCAAGAGACCCAGTACTTC.

This clonotype appeared a few times. The chain recombines TRBV29-1 with TRBJ2-7, with 7 bases identical to TRBD1. The V segment lost 3 bases and the J segment 1 base; nucleotides outside the gene matches: 6. CDR1 is SQVTM, CDR2 ANQGSEA, per germline. The CDR3 spans 14 residues. DNA for the CDR3: TGCAGCGTTGAGGCCCAGGGGGAATCCTACGAGCAGTACTTC. Amino acid sequence: CSVEAQGESYEQYF.

The rearrangement links TRBV9 to TRBJ2-2, with TRBD2 matching over 8 bases. CDR3 length: 15 amino acids. The V and J ends lost 5 bases and 3 bases, in that order; junction bases with no gene match: 6. Germline V lookup: CDR1 SGDLS, CDR2 YYNGEE. CDR3 residues: CASRPPGGDTGELFF. The CDR3 region has the DNA TGTGCCAGCAGACCACCGGGGGGGGACACCGGGGAGCTGTTTTTT. Full variable domain (outside the CDR3, taken from reference TRBV9 and TRBJ2-2): DSGVTQTPKHLITATGQRVTLRCSPRSGDLSVYWYQQSLDQGLQFLIQYYNGEERAKGNILERFSAQQFPDLHSELNLSSLELGDSALYFCASRPPGGDTGELFFGEGSRLTVL.

This clonotype was counted between two and nine times. The DNA of the CDR3 is TGTGCCAGCATCCCCCCGACACGTCCTTACGAGCAGTACTTC. It specifies CASIPPTRPYEQYF. The gene calls are TRBV13 and TRBJ2-7; D is uncertain. This CDR3 region has 14 residues. V shed 7 bases and J shed 4 bases, with 17 bases lying between them. Germline-derived CDR1 and CDR2 are PRHDT and FYEKMQ (reference sequence).

Many counts were recorded for this clonotype. This chain joins TRBV5-1 and TRBJ2-5; 7 bases map to TRBD2. Trimming took 4 bases from V and 2 from J; bases not matched to a gene: 11. This CDR3 comprises 16 residues. The germline V gene encodes CDR1 SGHRS and CDR2 YFSETQ. The CDR3 nucleotides read TGCGCCAGCAGCCTCTCCATGGAGGGACTACAAGAGACCCAGTACTTC. Translating gives CASSLSMEGLQETQYF.

This chain joins TRBV7-9 and TRBJ1-1; D might be TRBD1 (6 bases). CDR3 size: 13 residues. The V gene lost 5 bases and the J gene lost 6 bases, with 13 bases spanning the gap. Germline V gene lookup returns CDR1 SEHNR and CDR2 FQNEAQ (reference sequence). This CDR3 is CASSRTGSAEAFF. The CDR3 DNA reads as TGTGCCAGCAGCCGCACAGGGAGCGCTGAAGCTTTCTTT.

The gene calls are TRBV10-3 and TRBJ2-7; possibly TRBD2 for D (5 bases). CDR3 length: 14 amino acids. CDR1 and CDR2 from the germline V gene are ENHRY and SYGVKD. Trimming stripped 8 bases from V and 6 bases from J, with 20 bases between. CDR3 nucleotides: TGTGCCATCGGGGAAACAGAGGGTGGTCTCGAGCAGTACTTC. Its protein product is CAIGETEGGLEQYF.

This clonotype was picked up a small number of times. V is TRBV14 and J is TRBJ2-7, with D hard to call. This CDR3 is 16 amino acids long. The V end was cut by 0 bases, the J end by 2 bases, with 14 bases between. The V gene's germline CDR1 is SGHDN and CDR2 FVKESK. The CDR3 nucleotides are TGTGCCAGCAGCCAAGATCATCGACACCTCACCTACGAGCAGTACTTC. It is translated as CASSQDHRHLTYEQYF.

The chain has TRBV20-1 and TRBJ2-7; TRBD2 might be the D (6 bases). Looked up from germline, CDR1 is DFQATT and CDR2 is SNEGSKA (reference sequence). V dropped 0 bases and J dropped 2 bases, with 14 bases sitting between them. This CDR3 is built from 15 residues. CDR3 DNA: TGCAGTGCTAGAGATTCCCCGGGAGATGCCTACGAGCAGTACTTC. Translation gives CSARDSPGDAYEQYF.

With regard to this clonotype: The junction shows a germline mismatch at one end, possibly a read error. This rearrangement joins TRBV20-1 to TRBJ2-1, with 12 positions matching TRBD2. CDR3 size: 21 residues. Germline V gene sequence: CDR1 DFQATT, CDR2 SNEGSKA (reference sequence). CDR3 bases: TGCTGTGCTAGAGATGATGGGGGGGCTAGCGGGAGGGCCCGTTTCTACAATGAGCAGTTCTTC. This translates into CCARDDGGASGRARFYNEQFF.